The text below deals with one T cell receptor beta chain. These data are taken from a study of blood T cell repertoires in COVID-19. Study context: The samples span acute and convalescent COVID-19 from the United States, Italy and Spain. PBMCs, B-cell-depleted T cells, or T cells provided the cDNA or gDNA that made up the material.

The germline V gene has CDR1 LNHDA and CDR2 SQIVND (reference sequence). The V and J ends lost 3 bases and 4 bases respectively, with 12 bases between them. The CDR3 has 15 residues. The study recruited people aged about 18 to 95 years across under 25 US areas. Cohort 3 recovery required two negative PCRs, clearance, or symptom resolution. Profiling relied on immunoSEQ multiplex PCR, and the TCRdb table lists in-frame clones only, not all of them. Among around 430,000 clones listed, 85% to 90% were seen once. The TCR comes from a woman between 50 and 59 years old who had recovered from COVID-19. What was sequenced was PBMCs or T cells enriched from blood (not recorded which). The chain employs TRBV19 and TRBJ2-2; possible D gene TRBD1, 6 bases. Here the CDR3 DNA reads TGTGCCAGTAGTATGGGCAGGGGAGCCACCGGGGAGCTGTTTTTT. Translation: CASSMGRGATGELFF. Together with reference TRBV19 and TRBJ2-2, the CDR3 gives the full variable domain: DGGITQSPKYLFRKEGQNVTLSCEQNLNHDAMYWYRQDPGQGLRLIYYSQIVNDFQKGDIAEGYSVSREKKESFPLTVTSAQKNPTAFYLCASSMGRGATGELFFGEGSRLTVL.